This TCR beta chain was sequenced in a study of PD-L1 blockade in urothelial cancer. On the study more broadly: About 90% of the roughly 30 patients were men who had bladder-origin urothelial cancer.

Trimming removed 4 bases at V and 6 bases at J, with 9 bases between. CDR1 is SGDLS, CDR2 YYNGEE, per germline. The CDR3 is 12 residues long. Synthetic TCR analog templates were spiked into each PCR. Sequencing used immunoSEQ multiplex PCR; TCRdb keeps in-frame clones, though not all of them. The sample records roughly 52,000 clones, 70% to 80% being singletons. The time point is: pretreatment peripheral blood. The chain combines TRBV9 with TRBJ2-3, with unresolved D. The receptor was derived from a man between 65 and 85 years old with urothelial cancer. Sample: PBMCs, taken around atezolizumab (anti-PD-L1) treatment. The CDR3 sequence is CASSPTIDTQYF. CDR3 nucleotide sequence: TGTGCCAGCAGCCCCACTATTGATACGCAGTATTTT. The full variable domain, with the rest looked up from reference TRBV9 and TRBJ2-3, is DSGVTQTPKHLITATGQRVTLRCSPRSGDLSVYWYQQSLDQGLQFLIQYYNGEERAKGNILERFSAQQFPDLHSELNLSSLELGDSALYFCASSPTIDTQYFGPGTRLTVL.